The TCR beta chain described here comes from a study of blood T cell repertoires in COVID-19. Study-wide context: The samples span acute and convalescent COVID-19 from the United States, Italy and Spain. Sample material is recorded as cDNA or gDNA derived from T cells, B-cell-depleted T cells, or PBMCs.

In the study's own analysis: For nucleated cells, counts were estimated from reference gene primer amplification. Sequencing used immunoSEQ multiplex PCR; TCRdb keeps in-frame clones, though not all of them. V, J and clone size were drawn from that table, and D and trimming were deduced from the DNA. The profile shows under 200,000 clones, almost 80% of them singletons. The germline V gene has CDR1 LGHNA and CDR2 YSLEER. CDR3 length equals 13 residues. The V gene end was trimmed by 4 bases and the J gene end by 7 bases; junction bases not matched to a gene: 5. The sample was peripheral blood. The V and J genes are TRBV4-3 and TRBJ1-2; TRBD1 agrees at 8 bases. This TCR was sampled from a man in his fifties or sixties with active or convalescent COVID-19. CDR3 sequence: CASSPAGTGGYTF. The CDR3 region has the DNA TGCGCCAGCAGCCCGGCCGGGACAGGTGGCTACACCTTC.